This T cell receptor beta chain was sequenced for a study of T-cell reconstitution after alpha-beta-depleted transplantation in children. This clonotype has a count of ten or more. Unique molecular identifiers featured in how the TCRbeta library was prepared. TCRdb called the PCR reads again in MiXCR, with one record for every CDR3 protein. The sample holds almost 500,000 distinct CDR3 sequences, approximately 12% seen once. This CDR3 is built from 13 residues. In germline, CDR1 is MNHEY, CDR2 SVGAGI. Trimming pared 2 bases from V and 2 bases from J, leaving 4 bases between. This sequence joins TRBV6-5 and TRBJ1-3, with unresolved D. The sequences come from PBMCs from the stem cell graft donor, collected from the stem cell graft. The receptor comes from a human donor who donated a stem cell graft to a child with combined immunodeficiency. CDR3 sequence reads: CASSYNAGNTIYF. The CDR3 coding sequence is TGTGCCAGCAGTTACAACGCTGGAAACACCATATATTTT.